The rows below give T cell receptor beta chains drawn from one sample of a study of shared T cell receptors in the human thymus. Sequencing used immunoSEQ multiplex PCR; TCRdb keeps in-frame clones, though not all of them. The sample has hundreds of thousands of clones, more than 70% seen once. These records were also assigned to another study, of human thymus T cells.

The sequenced material came from thymocytes. Receptor source: a boy under three years old with a congenital heart defect. Both conserved end residues are part of each CDR3. D genes are given only for firm matches. Where a row states a size, it is once, few, many or the class of an expanded clone; other rows omit it.

cdr3_length j_call d_call v_call clone_size cdr3_aa cdr3_nt
14 TRBJ2-7 TRBD2 TRBV27 . CASSRRLATYEQYF TGTGCCAGCAGTCGTAGACTAGCGACCTACGAGCAGTACTTC
14 TRBJ1-3 . TRBV25-1 . CASSEERSGNTIYF TGTGCCAGCAGCGAGGAGCGCTCTGGAAACACCATATATTTT
13 TRBJ1-4 TRBD1 TRBV6-1 once CASKGARNEKLFF TGTGCCAGCAAGGGGGCGCGAAATGAAAAACTGTTTTTT
16 TRBJ2-1 TRBD2 TRBV28 . CASKRGLAVEYNEQFF TGTGCCAGCAAACGGGGACTAGCGGTTGAATACAATGAGCAGTTCTTC
15 TRBJ2-6 . TRBV6-1 . CASLVRGSGANVLTF TGTGCCAGCCTAGTTCGGGGTTCTGGGGCCAACGTCCTGACTTTC
14 TRBJ1-1 . TRBV29-1 . CSVEIKGMNTEAFF TGCAGCGTTGAAATCAAGGGGATGAACACTGAAGCTTTCTTT
15 TRBJ2-2 . TRBV10-3 . CAIRRRESNTGELFF TGTGCCATCAGGCGGAGGGAGTCGAACACCGGGGAGCTGTTTTTT
14 TRBJ2-2 . TRBV27 once CASRQTVNTGELFF TGTGCCAGCAGGCAGACTGTGAACACCGGGGAGCTGTTTTTT
16 TRBJ1-3 . TRBV4-1 . CASSQEVMSSGNTIYF TGCGCCAGCAGCCAAGAGGTCATGAGCTCTGGAAACACCATATATTTT
15 TRBJ1-4 . TRBV5-5 . CASSLRRGKDEKLFF TGTGCCAGCAGCTTGAGAAGGGGGAAAGATGAAAAACTGTTTTTT
19 TRBJ1-5 TRBD1 TRBV15 . CATSRQPTGKVYSNQPQHF TGTGCCACCAGCAGACAACCGACAGGGAAAGTTTATAGCAATCAGCCCCAGCATTTT
16 TRBJ2-7 TRBD2 TRBV27 . CASSLSGLAETYEQYF TGTGCCAGCAGTTTATCGGGACTAGCGGAAACTTACGAGCAGTACTTC
18 TRBJ1-1 TRBD1 TRBV25-1 . CASSEGGQGPYLNTEAFF TGTGCCAGCAGTGAAGGGGGACAGGGGCCATACCTGAACACTGAAGCTTTCTTT
16 TRBJ2-3 TRBD2 TRBV29-1 few CSVEDGLAGGTDTQYF TGCAGCGTTGAAGATGGGCTAGCGGGAGGCACAGATACGCAGTATTTT
12 TRBJ1-4 . TRBV5-6 few CASRSKHEKLFF TGTGCCAGCAGAAGTAAGCACGAAAAACTGTTTTTT
15 TRBJ2-7 TRBD2 TRBV2 . CASSVSVAGAYEQYF TGTGCCAGCAGTGTATCGGTAGCGGGAGCCTACGAGCAGTACTTC
14 TRBJ2-7 . TRBV7-2 once CASSNRDTYYEQYF TGTGCCAGCAGCAACCGGGACACTTACTACGAGCAGTACTTC
16 TRBJ2-3 TRBD2 TRBV4-1 . CASSQDRGGRTDTQYF TGCGCCAGCAGCCAAGATCGGGGGGGGAGGACAGATACGCAGTATTTT
13 TRBJ2-2 TRBD1 TRBV27 . CASRTGEAGELFF TGTGCCAGCAGGACAGGGGAAGCCGGGGAGCTGTTTTTT
15 TRBJ2-3 TRBD2 TRBV27 . CASRRAGGGPDTQYF TGTGCCAGCAGACGAGCGGGAGGGGGGCCAGATACGCAGTATTTT
14 TRBJ1-1 . TRBV9 . CASSPRRGLTEAFF TGTGCCAGCAGCCCCCGAAGGGGGTTGACTGAAGCTTTCTTT
16 TRBJ2-1 TRBD1 TRBV4-3 once CASSQAYRGINNEQFF TGCGCCAGCAGCCAAGCTTACAGGGGGATAAACAATGAGCAGTTCTTC
22 TRBJ1-5 . TRBV28 . CASQNIPSSKVGEDGSNQPQHF TGTGCCAGCCAGAATATACCTTCGAGTAAGGTCGGGGAGGATGGGAGCAATCAGCCCCAGCATTTT
16 TRBJ2-7 TRBD2 TRBV7-9 few CASSSTERELSYEQYF TGTGCCAGCAGCAGCACCGAGCGGGAGCTTTCCTACGAGCAGTACTTC
19 TRBJ2-2 TRBD2 TRBV9 . CASSGDFPPGGTITGELFF TGTGCCAGCAGCGGAGACTTCCCGCCGGGGGGGACTATAACCGGGGAGCTGTTTTTT
15 TRBJ1-1 TRBD1 TRBV19 once CASIKRGHRGTEAFF TGTGCCAGTATCAAAAGGGGCCACAGGGGCACTGAAGCTTTCTTT
20 TRBJ1-4 . TRBV2 . CASSEAKGRRVPSANEKLFF TGTGCCAGCAGTGAAGCTAAAGGTCGGAGGGTTCCCTCGGCTAATGAAAAACTGTTTTTT
15 TRBJ1-2 TRBD1 TRBV28 . CASSFGTGRGYGYTF TGTGCCAGCAGTTTCGGGACAGGGCGGGGCTATGGCTACACCTTC
12 TRBJ2-3 TRBD2 TRBV6-5 . CASRGIGLASYF TGTGCCAGCCGTGGTATCGGACTAGCGTCATATTTT
17 TRBJ1-1 TRBD1 TRBV28 . CASNPRQGPWIYTEAFF TGTGCCAGCAACCCCCGACAGGGGCCCTGGATCTACACTGAAGCTTTCTTT
15 TRBJ1-1 . TRBV5-1 . CASSLNRISNTEAFF TGCGCCAGCAGCTTAAATAGAATTTCGAACACTGAAGCTTTCTTT
15 TRBJ2-1 . TRBV6-5 . CASSYGLASYNEQFF TGTGCCAGCAGTTACGGTTTAGCTTCCTACAATGAGCAGTTCTTC
16 TRBJ1-2 . TRBV7-9 once CASSPQGRGANYGYTF TGTGCCAGCAGCCCACAGGGACGGGGAGCTAACTATGGCTACACCTTC
17 TRBJ2-1 . TRBV9 . CASSVASEGVFGNEQFF TGTGCCAGCAGCGTAGCTTCTGAGGGGGTTTTCGGAAATGAGCAGTTCTTC
15 TRBJ1-1 . TRBV7-9 . CASSLVTGMNTEAFF TGTGCCAGCAGCTTAGTTACAGGGATGAACACTGAAGCTTTCTTT
16 TRBJ1-2 . TRBV4-1 . CASSRRQAPVYSGYTF TGCGCCAGCAGCCGGCGACAGGCCCCTGTTTACAGTGGCTACACCTTC
14 TRBJ2-5 TRBD1 TRBV7-9 . CASTLQQGKETQYF TGTGCCAGCACCCTCCAACAGGGGAAAGAGACCCAGTACTTC
14 TRBJ2-7 . TRBV19 once CASSIERESDEQYF TGTGCCAGTAGTATCGAACGGGAGAGCGACGAGCAGTACTTC
15 TRBJ1-1 TRBD1 TRBV28 once CASSQGRGQGTEAFF TGTGCCAGCAGCCAAGGCCGTGGACAGGGAACTGAAGCTTTCTTT
16 TRBJ1-1 TRBD1 TRBV5-1 . CASRVDRAGENTEAFF TGCGCCAGCCGAGTAGACAGGGCCGGTGAAAACACTGAAGCTTTCTTT
16 TRBJ2-7 . TRBV4-1 once CASSQEVDRSSYEQYF TGCGCCAGCAGCCAAGAGGTCGACAGGAGCTCCTACGAGCAGTACTTC
10 TRBJ1-5 . TRBV20-1 . CSARSGPQHF TGCAGTGCTAGGTCCGGGCCCCAGCATTTT
15 TRBJ1-5 TRBD1 TRBV28 . CASSSKTGGNQPQHF TGTGCCAGCAGCTCTAAGACAGGGGGGAATCAGCCCCAGCATTTT
17 TRBJ1-4 TRBD1 TRBV4-2 . CASSQGDRGSTNEKLFF TGTGCCAGCAGCCAAGGGGACAGGGGGTCAACTAATGAAAAACTGTTTTTT
20 TRBJ2-2 TRBD2 TRBV4-1 few CASSHSPWLAGGPDTGELFF TGCGCCAGCAGCCACTCCCCTTGGCTAGCGGGAGGGCCCGACACCGGGGAGCTGTTTTTT
14 TRBJ1-1 TRBD1 TRBV28 . CASRLGQGRTEAFF TGTGCCAGCAGACTCGGACAGGGCCGGACTGAAGCTTTCTTT
11 TRBJ2-1 . TRBV18 . CASSPDSEQFF TGTGCCAGCTCCCCGGACTCTGAGCAGTTCTTC
16 TRBJ1-5 TRBD1 TRBV2 once CASRAHRGQSNQPQHF TGTGCCAGCAGGGCCCACAGGGGGCAGAGCAATCAGCCCCAGCATTTT
18 TRBJ2-2 TRBD2 TRBV4-3 once CASSQVSGPAGASGELFF TGCGCCAGCAGCCAAGTTTCTGGACCAGCGGGAGCGTCCGGGGAGCTGTTTTTT
18 TRBJ2-3 TRBD2 TRBV7-7 . CASSLAPRLAGRTDTQYF TGTGCTAGCAGCTTAGCCCCACGACTAGCGGGGCGCACAGATACGCAGTATTTT
17 TRBJ2-1 TRBD1 TRBV13 . CARSRVVLGQPYNEQFF TGTGCCAGGAGCCGAGTAGTTTTGGGACAGCCCTACAATGAGCAGTTCTTC